This record concerns one T cell receptor (beta chain) sequence. These data come from a study of Ad26.COV2.S vaccination and SARS-CoV-2 variants. As for the study in general: Administration of Ad26.COV2.S was intramuscular, either once or twice 56 days apart.

Treatment in this sample: around 19 received Ad26.COV2.S at low or high dose, single or two shots; 5 received placebo; per-sample allocation not given. Sample collection was performed on day 63 after the first vaccine or placebo injection. Germline assignment: CDR1 SGHTA and CDR2 FQGTGA. The CDR3 sequence is 18 residues long. V trimming: 5 bases; J trimming: 3 bases; junction bases outside the gene matches: 8. The table came from immunoSEQ multiplex PCR; TCRdb's copy has only in-frame clones and leaves some out. The sample yields some 420,000 clones, roughly 90% seen once. The sample consisted of peripheral blood, taken in a trial of Ad26.COV2.S vaccine versus placebo. The rearrangement links TRBV7-3 to TRBJ2-1; 15 nucleotides agree with TRBD2. The receptor was derived from a person between 18 and 65 years old who received the Ad26.COV2.S COVID-19 vaccine or a placebo. This chain's CDR3 is CASSPIGTSGGIYNEQFF. CDR3 coding DNA: TGTGCCAGCAGCCCGATAGGGACTAGCGGGGGGATCTACAATGAGCAGTTCTTC.